This entry concerns a single TCR beta chain. Its antigen is unidentified. Assay used: immunoSEQ multiplex PCR; TCRdb lists only in-frame clones, some missing. The sample comprises 100,000 to 140,000 clones, around 90% of which are singletons, and around 1.2% rests with the top ten. The record originates from a study of OX40 agonist ivuxolimab in advanced cancers. Study information: The patients got ivuxolimab, which is an agonistic anti-OX40 (CD134) antibody. Prior anti-PD-1, anti-PD-L1 or anti-CTLA-4 therapy did not bar entry, and approximately 40% had some. Broader study findings: At 0.1-3.0 mg/kg, partial responders had clonal expansion among the lowest observed.

V was pared by 8 bases and J by 2 bases, with 4 bases of the junction left unmatched. Germline V gene sequence: CDR1 LNHDA, CDR2 SQIVND (reference sequence). CDR3 length: 14 amino acids. The TCR originated in an adult with an advanced solid tumor such as melanoma, head and neck, liver or kidney cancer. The gene calls are TRBV19 and TRBJ2-2, with 8 bases aligning to TRBD2. The sample in question was CD4+ or CD8+ T cells sorted from blood, obtained in a trial of the OX40 agonist ivuxolimab. CDR3 amino acids: CASSSGRNTGELFF. The DNA of the CDR3 is TGTGCCAGTTCTAGCGGGCGTAACACCGGGGAGCTGTTTTTT.